In its sample, the clone carrying this TCR beta chain was seen many times. At one end, the junction sequence differs from germline, possibly due to a read error. The CDR3 covers 12 residues. CDR1 is SEHNR and CDR2 is FQNEAQ in the germline V gene (reference sequence). The data originate from a study of human T cells and chemical hapten exposure. TCRdb processed the RACE reads anew with MiXCR; each CDR3 protein has one entry. Found here are tens of thousands of distinct CDR3 sequences, 4.3% of them singletons; the top ten hold roughly 1.7%. As to time point: healthy volunteer bleed at 2 weeks. Blood, whole and unfractionated, served as the source for total RNA extraction.

V is TRBV7-9 and J is TRBJ2-7, with 7 bases that match TRBD1. Material for sequencing was whole blood. The origin of this receptor is a female donor in good health. Some clones in this sample may be carry-over from other donors' samples. The CDR3 region is CASSLSSGTEKF. CDR3 in DNA: TGTGCCAGCAGCTTATCCTCGGGGACAGAGAAGTTC. Filled out from reference TRBV7-9 and TRBJ2-7, the complete variable domain reads DTGVSQNPRHKITKRGQNVTFRCDPISEHNRLYWYRQTLGQGPEFLTYFQNEAQLEKSRLLSDRFSAERPKGSFSTLEIQRTEQGDSAMYLCASSLSSGTEKFGPGTRLTVT.